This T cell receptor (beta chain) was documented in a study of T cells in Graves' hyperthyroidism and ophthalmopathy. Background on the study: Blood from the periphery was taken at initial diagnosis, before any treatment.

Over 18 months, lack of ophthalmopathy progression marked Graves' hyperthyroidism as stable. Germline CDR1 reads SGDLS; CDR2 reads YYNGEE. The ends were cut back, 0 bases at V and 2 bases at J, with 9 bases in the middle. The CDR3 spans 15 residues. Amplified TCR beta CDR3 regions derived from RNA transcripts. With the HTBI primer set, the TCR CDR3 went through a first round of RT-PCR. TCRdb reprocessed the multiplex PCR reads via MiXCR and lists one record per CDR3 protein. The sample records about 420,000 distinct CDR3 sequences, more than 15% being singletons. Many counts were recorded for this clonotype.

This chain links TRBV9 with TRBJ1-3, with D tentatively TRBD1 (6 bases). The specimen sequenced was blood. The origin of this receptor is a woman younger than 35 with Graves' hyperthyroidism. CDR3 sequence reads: CASSVVEGAGNTIYF. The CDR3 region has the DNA TGTGCCAGCAGCGTAGTTGAGGGGGCTGGAAACACCATATATTTT.